The 20 T cell receptor beta chains listed next were all sequenced from one sample in a study of CD8+CD57+ T cells in acquired aplastic anemia. The use of genomic DNA as template underpinned the TCR beta VDJ and CDR3 profiling. TCRdb re-derived calls from the reads in MiXCR, one entry per CDR3 protein. Among roughly 80,000 distinct CDR3 sequences listed, around 70% were seen once. Sequencing involved patients with CD8+CD57+ cell expansion previously shown by flow cytometry. The sample taken for sequencing was sorted CD4+, CD8+, or CD8+CD57+ T cells (not recorded which) from PBMCs. These TCRs come from a human donor with aplastic anemia.

This chain uses TRBV25-1 with TRBJ2-2; 7 nucleotides agree with TRBD1. The CDR3 consists of 16 residues. V lost 5 bases, J lost 7 bases, and 13 bases stayed unmatched. Germline loops: CDR1 MGHDK, CDR2 SYGVNS. CDR3 bases: TGTGCCAGCAGTATAGGGCTAGGGGGCGCACACGGGGAGCTGTTTTTT. The encoded protein is CASSIGLGGAHGELFF. The full variable domain, its missing parts supplied by reference TRBV25-1 and TRBJ2-2, is EADIYQTPRYLVIGTGKKITLECSQTMGHDKMYWYQQDPGMELHLIHYSYGVNSTEKGDLSSESTVSRIRTEHFPLTLESARPSHTSQYLCASSIGLGGAHGELFFGEGSRLTVL.

The V and J genes are TRBV9 and TRBJ2-3; 7 positions agree with TRBD2. Germline-derived CDR1 and CDR2 are SGDLS and YYNGEE. The CDR3 is 16 residues long. The J segment lost 2 bases and the V segment lost 0 bases, leaving 6 bases of the junction unmatched. CDR3 DNA: TGTGCCAGCAGCGTAGAGGCGGGGGACTTCACAGATACGCAGTATTTT. It encodes CASSVEAGDFTDTQYF.

The chain employs TRBV5-1 and TRBJ2-5, with D unclear. The CDR3 runs 15 residues. V dropped 0 bases and J dropped 5 bases, with 14 bases sitting between them. Germline CDR1 is SGHRS and CDR2 is YFSETQ. CDR3 sequence: CASSLGVPRTETQYF. In DNA, the CDR3 is TGCGCCAGCAGCTTGGGGGTTCCTAGGACGGAGACCCAGTACTTC.

The V call is TRBV6-1, the J call TRBJ1-6; D gene uncertain. The CDR3 loop spans 11 amino acids. Per the germline V gene, CDR1 is MNHNS and CDR2 is SASEGT. V gave up 7 bases and J gave up 6 bases, with 4 bases separating them. CDR3 loop: CASNGNSPLHF. CDR3 bases: TGTGCCAGCAATGGTAATTCACCCCTCCACTTT.

V is TRBV10-3 and J is TRBJ2-5, with TRBD1 matching 8 bases. J gave up 5 bases and V 4 bases, and 9 bases lay outside the gene matches. Germline V gene lookup returns CDR1 ENHRY and CDR2 SYGVKD. The CDR3 runs to 15 residues. The CDR3 sequence is CAISAGDRPRETQYF. The CDR3 region has the DNA TGTGCCATCAGTGCGGGGGACAGGCCTCGGGAGACCCAGTACTTC.

V is TRBV20-1 and J is TRBJ2-7; a weak D match, TRBD1 (6 bases). The CDR3 is 14 residues long. V shed 3 bases and J shed 0 bases, with 12 bases lying between them. The germline gives CDR1 DFQATT, CDR2 SNEGSKA (reference sequence). The CDR3 DNA is TGCAGTGCTAGTTCCCAGGGGCTCTCCTACGAGCAGTACTTC. Protein: CSASSQGLSYEQYF.

This clonotype was picked up one time. CDR3 loop: CASKSSARTGNTIYF. The CDR3 DNA sequence: TGTGCCAGCAAATCTAGTGCTAGGACTGGAAACACCATATATTTT. The rearrangement uses TRBV2 and TRBJ1-3; no clear D gene. CDR1 and CDR2 (germline): SNHLY, FYNNEI. Trimming left V 7 bases short and J 2 bases short, with 15 bases between. CDR3 length: 15 residues.

The chain links TRBV7-9 to TRBJ1-4; D is undetermined. The germline V gene encodes CDR1 SEHNR and CDR2 FQNEAQ (reference sequence). V gave up 1 base and J gave up 6 bases, with 9 bases separating them. This CDR3 comprises 14 residues. CDR3 DNA sequence: TGTGCCAGCAGCTTAGGCAGTGGGGATGAAAAACTGTTTTTT. Translating it yields CASSLGSGDEKLFF.

The rearrangement links TRBV7-8 to TRBJ2-7; a weak D match, TRBD2 (6 bases). V was clipped by 5 bases and J by 3 bases, with 17 bases between them. The V gene's germline CDR1 is SGHVS and CDR2 FQNEAQ. The CDR3 has 15 amino acids. The CDR3, as DNA: TGTGCCAGCAGCCATGGGTGGGGGGAGCTCTACGAGCAGTACTTC. As protein: CASSHGWGELYEQYF.

This chain connects TRBV19 to TRBJ2-5, with D tentatively TRBD1 or TRBD2 (5 bases each). The V end lost 6 bases, the J end lost 1 base, and 15 bases lay between the germline ends. From germline, CDR1 is LNHDA and CDR2 SQIVND (reference sequence). This CDR3 is built from 15 residues. As DNA, the CDR3 is TGTGCCAGTAGCCCGTCCGGGGCAGCCCAAGAGACCCAGTACTTC. Protein: CASSPSGAAQETQYF.

This clonotype turned up a few times. The chain recombines TRBV19 with TRBJ2-7; D ambiguous. The germline CDR1 and CDR2 sequences are LNHDA and SQIVND (reference sequence). V gave up 7 bases and J gave up 1 base, with 8 bases separating them. This CDR3 is 12 amino acids long. CDR3: CASKGLSYEQYF. The CDR3 DNA follows: TGTGCCAGTAAGGGCTTGTCCTACGAGCAGTACTTC.

V usage is TRBV7-8 and J usage is TRBJ2-2; no clear D gene. Trimming removed 5 bases at V and 6 bases at J, with 7 bases between. The CDR3 sequence is 12 residues long. CDR1 is SGHVS, CDR2 FQNEAQ, per germline. The CDR3 region has the DNA TGTGCCAGCAGCAAAGAGGCCGGGGAGCTGTTTTTT. This codes for CASSKEAGELFF.

This clonotype was counted many times. This chain joins TRBV5-1 and TRBJ2-1; TRBD2 agrees at 7 bases. The CDR3 covers 14 residues. The J segment lost 5 bases and the V segment lost 5 bases, leaving 7 bases of the junction unmatched. Per germline, CDR1 SGHRS and CDR2 YFSETQ. CDR3 nucleotides: TGCGCCAGCAGAGAATGGACTAGAGACAATGAGCAGTTCTTC. Translation gives CASREWTRDNEQFF.

The V call is TRBV4-2, the J call TRBJ2-7; weak D call: TRBD1 (6 bases). V was shortened by 4 bases and J by 0 bases, with 10 bases between the two germline ends. Germline V gives CDR1 LGHNA, CDR2 YNFKEQ. This CDR3 spans 14 amino acids. CDR3 in amino acids: CASSPVGASYEQYF. CDR3 nucleotide sequence: TGTGCCAGCAGCCCCGTGGGGGCCTCCTACGAGCAGTACTTC.

About this clonotype: Relative to the germline gene, one junction end is altered; a read error may explain this. V usage is TRBV9 and J usage is TRBJ2-1; possible D gene TRBD1, 5 bases. This CDR3 has 8 amino acids. CDR1 and CDR2 (germline): SGDLS, YYNGEE. CDR3 bases: TGTGCCAGCAGCGCGACAGCCTTC. Translated, it gives CASSATAF. The full variable domain, its missing parts supplied by reference TRBV9 and TRBJ2-1, is DSGVTQTPKHLITATGQRVTLRCSPRSGDLSVYWYQQSLDQGLQFLIQYYNGEERAKGNILERFSAQQFPDLHSELNLSSLELGDSALYFCASSATAFGPGTRLTVL.

A few counts support this clonotype. The V and J genes are TRBV2 and TRBJ2-5, with D maybe TRBD2 (5 bases). V lost 10 bases and J lost 2, with 17 bases in between. CDR1 is SNHLY and CDR2 is FYNNEI in the germline V gene. CDR3 length: 14 residues. The CDR3 region has the DNA TGTGCCAACACATGGTTAGGCGGGCAAGAGACCCAGTACTTC. Residues: CANTWLGGQETQYF.

The chain links TRBV6-4 to TRBJ2-3; 12 positions match TRBD1. With 0 bases clipped from V and 6 bases from J, the junction kept 4 bases outside the gene matches. CDR1 is MRHNA and CDR2 is SNTAGT in the germline V gene. The CDR3 is 16 amino acids. The CDR3 DNA reads TGTGCCAGCAGTGACTCGTTCGGGACAGGGGGCGATACGCAGTATTTT. Amino acid sequence: CASSDSFGTGGDTQYF.

The J gene is TRBJ1-4, the V gene TRBV7-9, with no clear D. Trimming shortened V by 5 bases and J by 7 bases, and 17 bases separated the two germline ends. Germline V gene sequence: CDR1 SEHNR, CDR2 FQNEAQ (reference sequence). The length of the CDR3 is 15 residues. The DNA for the CDR3 is TGTGCCAGCAGCAATCGATACGAGGGAGGTGAAAAACTGTTTTTT. Translation gives CASSNRYEGGEKLFF. The complete variable domain, with remaining parts taken from reference TRBV7-9 and TRBJ1-4, reads DTGVSQNPRHKITKRGQNVTFRCDPISEHNRLYWYRQTLGQGPEFLTYFQNEAQLEKSRLLSDRFSAERPKGSFSTLEIQRTEQGDSAMYLCASSNRYEGGEKLFFGSGTQLSVL.

This chain uses TRBV10-3 with TRBJ1-3; the D gene is possibly TRBD1 (5 bases). The CDR3 is 16 residues long. Germline-derived CDR1 and CDR2 are ENHRY and SYGVKD. Deletions cut 2 bases from V and 3 bases from J, with 14 bases between. DNA for the CDR3: TGTGCCATCAGTGAGCAGCCGGGGGGATTTGGAAACACCATATATTTT. Its protein is CAISEQPGGFGNTIYF.

The rearrangement joins TRBV11-1 to TRBJ2-1, with D possibly matching TRBD2 (6 bases). The CDR3 has 16 residues. Trimming shortened V by 3 bases and J by 4 bases, and 16 bases separated the two germline ends. CDR1 and CDR2 from the germline V gene are SGHAT and FQDESV (reference sequence). The chain's CDR3 is CASSFRDWGRYNEQFF. The CDR3 DNA follows: TGTGCCAGCAGCTTTAGGGACTGGGGGAGGTACAATGAGCAGTTCTTC.